This entry lists 26 T cell receptor beta chains sequenced from one sample in a study of technical replicates of blood from several donors. Profiling relied on immunoSEQ multiplex PCR, and the TCRdb table lists in-frame clones only, not all of them. Of tens of thousands of clones listed, over 75% were seen once; the top ten hold about 0.39%. Sequencing was performed on T cells isolated from PBMCs. These TCRs come from a human donor in good health.

The CDR3 nucleotides read TGTGCCAGCAGTGAGTCTAGGTACAATGAGCAGTTCTTC. This encodes CASSESRYNEQFF. The V gene is TRBV7-9, the J gene TRBJ2-1, with D unclear. Germline V CDR1 and CDR2: SEHNR, FQNEAQ (reference sequence). V dropped 6 bases and J dropped 4 bases, with 10 bases sitting between them. The CDR3 loop spans 13 amino acids.

The chain recombines TRBV7-3 with TRBJ1-1, with 7 bases aligning to TRBD1. This CDR3 has 13 amino acids. V lost 3 bases to trimming and J lost 6 bases; unmatched junction nucleotides: 4. Germline V lookup: CDR1 SGHTA, CDR2 FQGTGA. The CDR3 DNA sequence: TGTGCCAGCAGCTTCGGCAGGGGGTCTGAAGCTTTCTTT. This translates into CASSFGRGSEAFF.

This clone came up a few times. The V call is TRBV18, the J call TRBJ1-5; weak D call: TRBD1 (5 bases). Per germline, CDR1 KGHSH and CDR2 LQKENI. The CDR3 has 15 amino acids. The V and J ends lost 5 bases and 1 base respectively, with 12 bases between them. The CDR3 loop reads CASSATEGSNQPQHF. CDR3 in DNA: TGTGCCAGCTCAGCGACAGAAGGGAGCAATCAGCCCCAGCATTTT.

The gene calls are TRBV27 and TRBJ2-2, with D perhaps TRBD2 (7 bases). The CDR3 is 18 amino acids. Germline CDR1 reads MNHEY; CDR2 reads SMNVEV (reference sequence). V lost 2 bases and J 5 bases, leaving 21 bases between the germline ends. The CDR3 DNA sequence: TGTGCCAGCAGTTTAAGGGGGGGGCAGGGGAGGAGTACCGGGGAGCTGTTTTTT. This encodes CASSLRGGQGRSTGELFF.

The CDR3 region has the DNA TGTGCCAGCAGCTTAGAGTCAGGCTACGAGCAGTACTTC. Translated, it gives CASSLESGYEQYF. The chain carries TRBV11-2 and TRBJ2-7; D uncertain. Germline V gene lookup returns CDR1 SGHAT and CDR2 FQNNGV. V shed 0 bases and J shed 3 bases, with 6 bases lying between them. The CDR3 is made up of 13 amino acids.

The V call is TRBV5-4, the J call TRBJ2-3; 7 positions agree with TRBD2. The CDR3 contains 12 residues. Germline values: CDR1 SGHNT, CDR2 YYREEE (reference sequence). Trimming at V came to 7 bases and at J to 5 bases, leaving 4 bases not matched to a gene. The CDR3 here is CASAGVEDTQYF. In DNA, the CDR3 is TGTGCCAGCGCGGGGGTTGAAGATACGCAGTATTTT.

This rearrangement joins TRBV30 to TRBJ2-1; D call uncertain. The CDR3 loop spans 12 amino acids. V lost 3 bases, J lost 9 bases, and 12 bases lay in between. Germline CDR1 and CDR2: GTSNPN and SVGIG (reference sequence). Written as DNA, the CDR3 is TGTGCCTGGAGCCCCTACCGCGGTGAGCAGTTCTTC. It translates to CAWSPYRGEQFF.

The chain combines TRBV9 with TRBJ2-1, with TRBD2 matching 7 bases. J gave up 0 bases and V 4 bases, and 10 bases lay outside the gene matches. CDR1 SGDLS and CDR2 YYNGEE come from the germline V gene. The CDR3 is 17 amino acids. In DNA form, the CDR3 reads TGTGCCAGCAGCCCTCGACTAGCTAGTAGCTCCTACAATGAGCAGTTCTTC. As protein: CASSPRLASSSYNEQFF.

This chain uses TRBV4-1 with TRBJ2-3, with 12 bases that match TRBD2. The germline V gene encodes CDR1 MGHRA and CDR2 YSYEKL. The CDR3 contains 16 residues. J lost 6 bases, V lost 4 bases, and 8 bases had no gene match. The CDR3 DNA follows: TGCGCCAGCAGCCCTAGACTAGCGGGAGTTAGGGATACGCAGTATTTT. Translation: CASSPRLAGVRDTQYF.

This clone was detected only a few times. The rearrangement joins TRBV29-1 to TRBJ1-5; the D gene is possibly TRBD1 (6 bases). CDR1 SQVTM and CDR2 ANQGSEA come from the germline V gene. The CDR3 totals 14 residues. Trimming stripped 4 bases from V and 0 bases from J, with 10 bases between. CDR3 nucleotide sequence: TGCAGCGTTGGTTGGGGGCCTAGCAATCAGCCCCAGCATTTT. Translation: CSVGWGPSNQPQHF.

The chain joins TRBV4-3 to TRBJ1-4; TRBD1 is a possible D gene (6 bases). The CDR3 consists of 15 residues. CDR1 is LGHNA, CDR2 YSLEER, per germline. V gave up 5 bases and J gave up 3 bases, with 13 bases separating them. CDR3 region: CASSVQGLANEKLFF. The CDR3 region has the DNA TGCGCCAGCAGCGTCCAGGGGTTGGCTAATGAAAAACTGTTTTTT.

The J gene is TRBJ2-1, the V gene TRBV10-2, with 8 bases fitting TRBD2. The CDR3 is made up of 15 amino acids. J lost 2 bases, V lost 6 bases, and 6 bases had no gene match. Germline assignment: CDR1 WSHSY and CDR2 SAAADI. This CDR3 is CASRKSGSTYNEQFF. CDR3 nucleotide sequence: TGCGCCAGCAGGAAGAGCGGGAGCACCTACAATGAGCAGTTCTTC.

The rearrangement links TRBV27 to TRBJ2-1; 9 positions match TRBD2. Germline CDR1 and CDR2: MNHEY and SMNVEV (reference sequence). Unmatched junction bases numbered 14, after V lost 5 bases and J lost 6 bases. There are 17 residues in the CDR3. This chain's CDR3 is CASSDRASGTGGNEQFF. CDR3 DNA sequence: TGTGCCAGCAGTGACAGGGCTAGCGGGACTGGCGGCAATGAGCAGTTCTTC.

The sample holds one count of this clone. V is TRBV6-1 and J is TRBJ2-7; D gene ambiguous. The germline V gene has CDR1 MNHNS and CDR2 SASEGT. Trimming left V 4 bases short and J 3 bases short, with 7 bases between. This CDR3 contains 12 residues. The CDR3 DNA is TGTGCCAGCAGTGTTGGAGTCTACGAGCAGTACTTC. It is translated as CASSVGVYEQYF.

This sequence joins TRBV27 and TRBJ1-1; 7 bases match TRBD1. From germline, CDR1 is MNHEY and CDR2 SMNVEV (reference sequence). After removal of 3 bases from V and 1 base from J, the junction contained 5 bases not matched to a gene. The CDR3 sequence is 15 residues long. The CDR3 here is CASSFHRGPNTEAFF. DNA for the CDR3: TGTGCCAGCAGTTTCCACAGGGGCCCGAACACTGAAGCTTTCTTT.

V is TRBV7-9 and J is TRBJ2-7; 7 bases agree with TRBD1. The CDR3 runs 15 residues. V shed 0 bases, J shed 6 bases, and the junction held 8 bases outside the gene matches. Germline lookup yields CDR1 SEHNR and CDR2 FQNEAQ (reference sequence). The CDR3, as DNA: TGTGCCAGCAGCTTAGCGCAAGGAGACAGGGTCGAGCAGTACTTC. Protein product: CASSLAQGDRVEQYF. The whole variable domain, remainder taken from reference TRBV7-9 and TRBJ2-7, is DTGVSQNPRHKITKRGQNVTFRCDPISEHNRLYWYRQTLGQGPEFLTYFQNEAQLEKSRLLSDRFSAERPKGSFSTLEIQRTEQGDSAMYLCASSLAQGDRVEQYFGPGTRLTVT.

This clone was seen a handful of times. V is TRBV5-1 and J is TRBJ1-1; 9 bases map to TRBD1. The CDR3 extends over 15 amino acids. The V and J ends lost 3 bases and 5 bases, in that order; junction bases with no gene match: 8. Germline V gene sequence: CDR1 SGHRS, CDR2 YFSETQ. The CDR3 protein is CASSSSGTGTTEAFF. For the CDR3, the DNA is TGCGCCAGCAGCTCCTCCGGGACAGGGACGACTGAAGCTTTCTTT.

This clone was detected only a few times. V usage is TRBV4-1 and J usage is TRBJ1-1, with 9 nucleotides matching TRBD1. The CDR3 has 16 residues. CDR1 and CDR2 from the germline V gene are MGHRA and YSYEKL. The ends lost 3 bases at V and 5 bases at J; junction bases unmatched: 10. The CDR3 coding sequence is TGCGCCAGCAGCCAGGTTGAGACAGGGGGTTGGACTGAAGCTTTCTTT. Its translation: CASSQVETGGWTEAFF.

The chain employs TRBV2 and TRBJ2-5; 9 bases are shared with TRBD2. Per germline, CDR1 SNHLY and CDR2 FYNNEI. There are 13 residues in the CDR3. The junction had 5 bases not matched to a gene; V was cut back by 7 bases and J by 5 bases. CDR3 loop: CASMREGRETQYF. The CDR3 region has the DNA TGTGCCAGCATGCGGGAGGGAAGGGAGACCCAGTACTTC.

The J gene is TRBJ1-1, the V gene TRBV5-1, with D perhaps TRBD1 (6 bases). In germline, CDR1 is SGHRS, CDR2 YFSETQ. V lost 4 bases and J 3 bases, leaving 16 bases between the germline ends. The CDR3 loop spans 15 amino acids. CDR3 residues: CASSTNRAQYTEAFF. The CDR3 DNA is TGCGCCAGCAGCACTAACAGGGCTCAGTACACTGAAGCTTTCTTT.

V and J are TRBV30 and TRBJ1-1; 7 bases align to TRBD1. J gave up 3 bases and V 1 base, and 2 bases lay outside the gene matches. Looked up from germline, CDR1 is GTSNPN and CDR2 is SVGIG (reference sequence). The CDR3 contains 13 residues. The CDR3 loop is CAWSDDRDTEAFF. In DNA form, the CDR3 reads TGTGCCTGGAGTGACGACAGGGACACTGAAGCTTTCTTT.

The chain employs TRBV10-3 and TRBJ1-5, with D maybe TRBD1 (6 bases). Germline loops: CDR1 ENHRY, CDR2 SYGVKD. V lost 6 bases to trimming and J lost 6 bases, with 12 bases between them. The CDR3 is 13 amino acids. CDR3 in DNA: TGTGCCATCAGGACGGAACAGGGTCAGCCCCAGCATTTT. Amino acid sequence: CAIRTEQGQPQHF.

The chain recombines TRBV10-1 with TRBJ2-1, with 10 positions matching TRBD1. J lost 6 bases, V lost 2 bases, and 4 bases had no gene match. CDR3 length: 15 residues. Germline V CDR1 and CDR2: WNHNN, SYGVQD (reference sequence). CDR3 residues: CASSEGQGEVNEQFF. CDR3 DNA: TGCGCCAGCAGTGAGGGACAGGGGGAGGTCAATGAGCAGTTCTTC.

The J gene is TRBJ2-7, the V gene TRBV28; 10 positions agree with TRBD2. V shed 9 bases and J 1 base; nucleotides not matched to a gene: 3. The CDR3 extends over 13 amino acids. Germline V gene lookup returns CDR1 MDHEN and CDR2 SYDVKM. CDR3 residues: CASRTSGSYEQYF. The CDR3 coding sequence is TGTGCCAGTCGGACTAGCGGTTCCTACGAGCAGTACTTC.

The rearrangement uses TRBV6-5 and TRBJ1-5, with a possible D match to TRBD1 (5 bases). Trimming pared 5 bases from V and 3 bases from J, leaving 11 bases between. The CDR3 sequence is 14 residues long. Germline CDR1 reads MNHEY; CDR2 reads SVGAGI. CDR3 DNA: TGTGCCAGCAGTAGGGCAGGGCTCAATCAGCCCCAGCATTTT. Protein product: CASSRAGLNQPQHF.

V usage is TRBV7-9 and J usage is TRBJ2-7; tentative D call: TRBD2 (6 bases). With 0 bases removed from V and 4 bases from J, the gap between germline ends came to 13 bases. The germline gives CDR1 SEHNR, CDR2 FQNEAQ (reference sequence). The CDR3 contains 15 residues. The CDR3 sequence is CASSLAVGGLYEQYF. CDR3 DNA: TGTGCCAGCAGCTTAGCGGTCGGAGGGCTATACGAGCAGTACTTC.